Listed below are T cell receptor beta chains from one sample, sequenced in a study of T cell responses to AZD1222 COVID-19 vaccine. Profiling relied on immunoSEQ multiplex PCR, and the TCRdb table lists in-frame clones only, not all of them. The data show roughly 150,000 clones, with 91% seen just once and roughly 3.8% held by the top ten. The source material was peripheral blood, sampled 28 days after the second AZD1222 dose. These receptors were obtained from an adult who received the AZD1222 COVID-19 vaccine. Both conserved end residues are part of each CDR3. D genes are given only for firm matches. Some rows mark clone size as missing; the rest say once, few, many or name a class of expanded clone.

TRBJ2-3 | few | TRBV7-2 | TRBD2 | CASSLEGLAGADTQYF | TGTGCCAGCAGCTTAGAGGGACTAGCGGGAGCAGATACGCAGTATTTT
TRBJ2-7 | NA | TRBV18 | TRBD1 | CASSRGQPYEQYF | TGTGCCAGCTCACGGGGACAGCCCTACGAGCAGTACTTC
TRBJ2-3 | NA | TRBV7-2 | TRBD2 | CASSLNAGEGTDTQYF | TGTGCCAGCAGCCTAAATGCGGGAGAAGGGACAGATACGCAGTATTTT
TRBJ2-2 | once | TRBV6-5 | TRBD2 | CASSSGGRTGELFF | TGTGCCAGCAGTAGCGGGGGCAGGACCGGGGAGCTGTTTTTT
TRBJ1-2 | NA | TRBV15 | TRBD1 | CATVQSGQGLRDYGYTF | TGTGCCACCGTACAGTCAGGACAGGGACTACGAGACTACGGCTACACCTTC
TRBJ2-3 | once | TRBV7-2 | TRBD1 | CASSLGGTGPDTQYF | TGTGCCAGCAGCTTAGGTGGGACAGGGCCAGATACGCAGTATTTT
TRBJ2-7 | once | TRBV19 | NA | CASSHRASPSYEQYF | TGTGCCAGTAGTCACAGGGCCTCCCCTTCCTACGAGCAGTACTTC
TRBJ2-1 | few | TRBV11-2 | NA | CASSLDRTRGRDNEQFF | TGTGCCAGCAGCTTAGATCGGACCCGGGGCCGTGACAATGAGCAGTTCTTC
TRBJ2-2 | NA | TRBV24-1 | NA | CATSAGVASTGELFF | TGTGCCACCAGTGCGGGGGTTGCGTCCACCGGGGAGCTGTTTTTT
TRBJ1-5 | NA | TRBV10-3 | NA | CAISESRDQPQHF | TGTGCCATCAGTGAGTCGCGTGATCAGCCCCAGCATTTT
TRBJ2-5 | once | TRBV6-1 | NA | CASSEVSAGTQYF | TGTGCCAGCAGTGAAGTGTCAGCGGGGACCCAGTACTTC
TRBJ1-5 | NA | TRBV2 | NA | CASSEARGENQPQHF | TGTGCCAGCAGTGAAGCGCGGGGCGAAAATCAGCCCCAGCATTTT
TRBJ2-1 | NA | TRBV4-2 | NA | CASSQAGINEQFF | TGTGCCAGCAGCCAAGCCGGGATTAATGAGCAGTTCTTC
TRBJ2-5 | NA | TRBV9 | NA | CASSVAGVKETQYF | TGTGCCAGCAGCGTAGCGGGAGTAAAAGAGACCCAGTACTTC
TRBJ2-1 | NA | TRBV27 | TRBD2 | CASSRAGGLGEQFF | TGTGCCAGCAGCCGAGCGGGAGGCCTAGGTGAGCAGTTCTTC
TRBJ1-5 | NA | TRBV19 | NA | CASSIITGHSNQPQHF | TGTGCCAGTAGCATAATAACAGGGCATAGCAATCAGCCCCAGCATTTT
TRBJ1-2 | once | TRBV12-3/TRBV12-4 | NA | CASSLGRGYGYTF | TGTGCCAGCAGTTTGGGCAGGGGCTATGGCTACACCTTC
TRBJ1-3 | NA | TRBV18 | TRBD1 | CASSLDRGRGNTIYF | TGTGCCAGCTCCCTGGACAGGGGGCGCGGAAACACCATATATTTT
TRBJ2-5 | once | TRBV25-1 | TRBD2 | CASGAGTSGVQETQYF | TGTGCCAGCGGCGCGGGGACTAGCGGTGTCCAAGAGACCCAGTACTTC
TRBJ2-5 | NA | TRBV5-1 | TRBD2 | CASSSSGSLETQYF | TGCGCCAGCAGCTCCAGCGGGAGTCTAGAGACCCAGTACTTC
TRBJ2-5 | NA | TRBV7-8 | TRBD1 | CASSLVTGGEETQYF | TGTGCCAGCAGCTTAGTAACAGGGGGCGAGGAGACCCAGTACTTC
TRBJ1-1 | NA | TRBV18 | NA | CASSPSVENTEAFF | TGTGCCAGCTCACCTTCAGTCGAGAACACTGAAGCTTTCTTT
TRBJ2-3 | few | TRBV5-1 | NA | CASSVGVGETDTQYF | TGCGCCAGCAGCGTAGGGGTGGGTGAGACAGATACGCAGTATTTT
TRBJ1-6 | NA | TRBV2 | TRBD1 | CASSPRTGGNSPLHF | TGTGCCAGCAGTCCCCGGACAGGGGGGAATTCACCCCTCCACTTT
TRBJ1-2 | NA | TRBV3-1/TRBV3-2 | NA | CASSQLSTGSYYGYTF | TGTGCCAGCAGCCAACTCTCGACAGGAAGCTACTATGGCTACACCTTC
TRBJ1-1 | NA | TRBV3-1/TRBV3-2 | NA | CASSQDPGAFNTEAFF | TGTGCCAGCAGCCAAGATCCTGGCGCATTTAACACTGAAGCTTTCTTT
TRBJ1-1 | NA | TRBV30 | NA | CAWRLRGFGTEAFF | TGTGCCTGGAGATTAAGAGGGTTTGGAACTGAAGCTTTCTTT
TRBJ2-3 | NA | TRBV13 | NA | CASSLWGGGTTDTQYF | TGTGCCAGCAGCTTATGGGGTGGCGGGACGACAGATACGCAGTATTTT